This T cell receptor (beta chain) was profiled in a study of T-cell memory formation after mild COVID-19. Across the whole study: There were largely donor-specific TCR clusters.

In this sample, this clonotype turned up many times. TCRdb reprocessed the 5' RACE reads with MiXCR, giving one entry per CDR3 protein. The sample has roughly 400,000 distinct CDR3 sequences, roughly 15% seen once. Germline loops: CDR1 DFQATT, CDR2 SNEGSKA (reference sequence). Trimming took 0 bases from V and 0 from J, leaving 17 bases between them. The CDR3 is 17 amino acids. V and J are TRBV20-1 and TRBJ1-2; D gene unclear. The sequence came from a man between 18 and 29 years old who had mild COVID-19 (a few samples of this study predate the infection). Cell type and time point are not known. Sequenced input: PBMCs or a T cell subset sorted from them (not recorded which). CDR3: CSARDRTIPLANYGYTF. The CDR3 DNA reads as TGCAGTGCTAGAGATCGGACCATACCCCTTGCTAACTATGGCTACACCTTC.